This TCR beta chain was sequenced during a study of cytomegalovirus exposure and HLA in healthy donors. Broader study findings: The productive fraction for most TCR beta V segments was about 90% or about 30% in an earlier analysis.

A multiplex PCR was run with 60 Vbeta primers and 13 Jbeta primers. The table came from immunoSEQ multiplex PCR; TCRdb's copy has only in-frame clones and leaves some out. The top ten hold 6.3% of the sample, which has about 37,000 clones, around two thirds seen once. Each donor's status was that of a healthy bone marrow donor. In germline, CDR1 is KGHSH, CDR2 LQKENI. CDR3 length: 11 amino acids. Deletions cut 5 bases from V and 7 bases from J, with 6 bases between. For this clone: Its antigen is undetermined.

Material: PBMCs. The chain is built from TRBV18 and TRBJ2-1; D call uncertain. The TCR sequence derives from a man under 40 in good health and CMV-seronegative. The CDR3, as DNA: TGTGCCAGCTCAAATATGAATGAGCAGTTCTTC. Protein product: CASSNMNEQFF.